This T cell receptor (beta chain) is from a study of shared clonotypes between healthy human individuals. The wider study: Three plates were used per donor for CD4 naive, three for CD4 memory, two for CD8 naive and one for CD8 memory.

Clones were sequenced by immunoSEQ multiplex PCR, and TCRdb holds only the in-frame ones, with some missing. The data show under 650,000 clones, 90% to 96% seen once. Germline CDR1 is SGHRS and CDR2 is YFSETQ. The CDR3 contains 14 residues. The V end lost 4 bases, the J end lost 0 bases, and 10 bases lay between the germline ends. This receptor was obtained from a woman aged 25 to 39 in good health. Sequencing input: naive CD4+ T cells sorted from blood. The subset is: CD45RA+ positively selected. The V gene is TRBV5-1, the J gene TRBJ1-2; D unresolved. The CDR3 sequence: CASSLTPSNYGYTF. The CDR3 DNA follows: TGCGCCAGCAGCCTCACCCCCTCTAACTATGGCTACACCTTC. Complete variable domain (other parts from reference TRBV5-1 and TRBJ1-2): KAGVTQTPRYLIKTRGQQVTLSCSPISGHRSVSWYQQTPGQGLQFLFEYFSETQRNKGNFPGRFSGRQFSNSRSEMNVSTLELGDSALYLCASSLTPSNYGYTFGSGTRLTVV.